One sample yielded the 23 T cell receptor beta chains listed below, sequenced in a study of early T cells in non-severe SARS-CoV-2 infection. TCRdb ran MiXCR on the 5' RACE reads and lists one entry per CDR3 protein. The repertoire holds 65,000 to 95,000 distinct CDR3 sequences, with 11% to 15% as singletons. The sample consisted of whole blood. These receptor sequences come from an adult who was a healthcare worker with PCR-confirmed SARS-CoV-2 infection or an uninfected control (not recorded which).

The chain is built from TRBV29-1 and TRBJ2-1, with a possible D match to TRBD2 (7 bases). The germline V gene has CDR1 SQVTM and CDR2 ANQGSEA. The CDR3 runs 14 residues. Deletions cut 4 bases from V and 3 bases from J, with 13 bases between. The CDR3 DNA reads TGCAGCGTTGTTGGCGGGGGCCACTACAATGAGCAGTTCTTC. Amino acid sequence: CSVVGGGHYNEQFF.

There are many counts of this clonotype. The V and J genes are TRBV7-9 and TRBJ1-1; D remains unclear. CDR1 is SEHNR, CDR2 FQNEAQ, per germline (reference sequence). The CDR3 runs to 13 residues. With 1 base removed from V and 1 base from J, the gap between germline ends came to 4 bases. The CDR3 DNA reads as TGTGCCAGCAGCTTAGTTGGGAACACTGAAGCTTTCTTT. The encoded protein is CASSLVGNTEAFF.

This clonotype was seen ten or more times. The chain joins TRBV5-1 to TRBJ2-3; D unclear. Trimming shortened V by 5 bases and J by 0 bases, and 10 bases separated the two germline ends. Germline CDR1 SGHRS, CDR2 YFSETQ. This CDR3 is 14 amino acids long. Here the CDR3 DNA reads TGCGCCAGCAGGCAGGAAGATAGCACAGATACGCAGTATTTT. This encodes CASRQEDSTDTQYF.

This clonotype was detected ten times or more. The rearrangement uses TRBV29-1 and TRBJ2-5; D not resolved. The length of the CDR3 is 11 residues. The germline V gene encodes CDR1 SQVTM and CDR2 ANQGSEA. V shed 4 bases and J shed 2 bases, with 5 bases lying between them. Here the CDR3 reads CSVGVQETQYF. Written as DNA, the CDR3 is TGCAGCGTTGGGGTACAAGAGACCCAGTACTTC.

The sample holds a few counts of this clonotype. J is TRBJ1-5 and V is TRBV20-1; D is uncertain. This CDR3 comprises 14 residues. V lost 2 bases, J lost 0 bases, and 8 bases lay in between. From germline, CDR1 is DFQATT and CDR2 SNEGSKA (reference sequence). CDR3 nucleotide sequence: TGCAGTGCTAGATTACCTTATAGCAATCAGCCCCAGCATTTT. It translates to CSARLPYSNQPQHF.

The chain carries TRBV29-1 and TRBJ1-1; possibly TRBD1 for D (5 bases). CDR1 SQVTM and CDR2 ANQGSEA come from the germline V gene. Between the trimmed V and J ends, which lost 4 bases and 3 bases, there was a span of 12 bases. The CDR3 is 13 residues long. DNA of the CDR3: TGCAGCGTTGCCACCGGACAAGACACTGAAGCTTTCTTT. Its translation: CSVATGQDTEAFF.

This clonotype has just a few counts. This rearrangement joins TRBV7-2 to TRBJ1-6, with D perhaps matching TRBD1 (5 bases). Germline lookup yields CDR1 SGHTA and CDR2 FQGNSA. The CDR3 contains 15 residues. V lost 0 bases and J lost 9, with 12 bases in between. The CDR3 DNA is TGTGCCAGCAGCTTAGCGGGCCAGGGTGGTTCACCCCTCCACTTT. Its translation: CASSLAGQGGSPLHF.

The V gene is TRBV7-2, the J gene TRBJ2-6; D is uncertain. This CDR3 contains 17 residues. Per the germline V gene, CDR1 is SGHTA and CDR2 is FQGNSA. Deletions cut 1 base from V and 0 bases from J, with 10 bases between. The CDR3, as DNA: TGTGCCAGCAGCTTAGGGCCAGCGAGCTCTGGGGCCAACGTCCTGACTTTC. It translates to CASSLGPASSGANVLTF.

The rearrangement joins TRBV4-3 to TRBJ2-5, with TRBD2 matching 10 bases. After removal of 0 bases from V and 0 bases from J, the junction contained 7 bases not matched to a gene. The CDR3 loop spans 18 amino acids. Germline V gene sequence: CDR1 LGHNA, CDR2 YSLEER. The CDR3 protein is CASSQDIAGGLYQETQYF. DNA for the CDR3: TGCGCCAGCAGCCAAGATATAGCGGGGGGACTCTACCAAGAGACCCAGTACTTC.

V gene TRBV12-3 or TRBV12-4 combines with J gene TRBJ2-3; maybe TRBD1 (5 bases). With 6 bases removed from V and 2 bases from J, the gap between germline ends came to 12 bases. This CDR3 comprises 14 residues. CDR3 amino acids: CASRLHGATDTQYF. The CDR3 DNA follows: TGTGCCAGCAGATTACATGGGGCCACAGATACGCAGTATTTT.

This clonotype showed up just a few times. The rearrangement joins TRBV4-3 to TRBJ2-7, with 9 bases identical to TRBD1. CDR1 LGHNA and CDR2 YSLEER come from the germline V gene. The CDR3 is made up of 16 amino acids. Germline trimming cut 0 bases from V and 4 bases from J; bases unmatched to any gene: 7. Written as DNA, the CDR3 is TGCGCCAGCAGCCAAGAGTTGAACAGGGGGCCTTACGAGCAGTACTTC. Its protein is CASSQELNRGPYEQYF.

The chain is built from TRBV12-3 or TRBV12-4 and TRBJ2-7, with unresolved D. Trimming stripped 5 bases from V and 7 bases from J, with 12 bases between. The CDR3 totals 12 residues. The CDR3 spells CASSGPSIEQYF. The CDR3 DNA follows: TGTGCCAGCAGTGGACCCTCCATTGAGCAGTACTTC.

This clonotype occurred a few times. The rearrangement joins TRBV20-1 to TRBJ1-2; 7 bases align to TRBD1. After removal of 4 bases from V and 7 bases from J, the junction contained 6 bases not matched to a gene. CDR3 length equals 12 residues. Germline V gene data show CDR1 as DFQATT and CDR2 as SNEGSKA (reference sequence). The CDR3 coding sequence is TGCAGTGCTAACAGGGGAGCTCCTGGCTACACCTTC. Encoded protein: CSANRGAPGYTF.

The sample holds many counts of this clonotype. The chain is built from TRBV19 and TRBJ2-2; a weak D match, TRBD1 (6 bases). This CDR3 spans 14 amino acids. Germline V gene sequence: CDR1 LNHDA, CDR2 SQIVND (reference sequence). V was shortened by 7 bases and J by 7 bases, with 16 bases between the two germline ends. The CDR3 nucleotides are TGTGCCAGTAATAGGGGCAGGGGCCTCGGGGAGCTGTTTTTT. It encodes CASNRGRGLGELFF.

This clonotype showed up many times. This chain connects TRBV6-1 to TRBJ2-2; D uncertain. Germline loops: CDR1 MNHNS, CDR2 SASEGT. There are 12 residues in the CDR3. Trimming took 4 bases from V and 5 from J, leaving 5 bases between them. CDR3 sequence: CASSVRTGELFF. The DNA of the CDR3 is TGTGCCAGCAGTGTGCGGACCGGGGAGCTGTTTTTT.

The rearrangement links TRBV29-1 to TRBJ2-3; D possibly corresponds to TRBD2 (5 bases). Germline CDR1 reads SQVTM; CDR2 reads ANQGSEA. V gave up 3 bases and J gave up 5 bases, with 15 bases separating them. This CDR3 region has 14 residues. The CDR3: CSVESRAGEDTQYF. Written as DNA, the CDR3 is TGCAGCGTTGAGTCGAGGGCCGGTGAAGATACGCAGTATTTT.

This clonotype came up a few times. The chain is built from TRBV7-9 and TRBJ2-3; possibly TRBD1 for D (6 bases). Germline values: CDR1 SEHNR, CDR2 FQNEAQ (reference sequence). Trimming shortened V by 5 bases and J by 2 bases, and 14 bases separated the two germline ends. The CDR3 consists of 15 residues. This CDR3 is CASSEWTANTDTQYF. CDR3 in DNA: TGTGCCAGCAGCGAGTGGACAGCCAACACAGATACGCAGTATTTT. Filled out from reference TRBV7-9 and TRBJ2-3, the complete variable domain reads DTGVSQNPRHKITKRGQNVTFRCDPISEHNRLYWYRQTLGQGPEFLTYFQNEAQLEKSRLLSDRFSAERPKGSFSTLEIQRTEQGDSAMYLCASSEWTANTDTQYFGPGTRLTVL.

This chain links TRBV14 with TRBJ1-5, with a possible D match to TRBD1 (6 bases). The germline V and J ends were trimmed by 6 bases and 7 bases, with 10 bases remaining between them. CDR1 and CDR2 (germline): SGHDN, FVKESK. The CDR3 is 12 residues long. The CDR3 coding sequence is TGTGCCAGCAGTCACAGGGACCAGCCCCAGCATTTT. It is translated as CASSHRDQPQHF.

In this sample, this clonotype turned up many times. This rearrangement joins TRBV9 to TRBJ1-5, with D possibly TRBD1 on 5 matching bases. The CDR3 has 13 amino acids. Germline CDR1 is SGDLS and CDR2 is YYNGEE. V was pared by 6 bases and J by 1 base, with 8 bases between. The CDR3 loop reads CASTGGSNQPQHF. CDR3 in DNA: TGTGCCAGCACGGGGGGAAGCAATCAGCCCCAGCATTTT.

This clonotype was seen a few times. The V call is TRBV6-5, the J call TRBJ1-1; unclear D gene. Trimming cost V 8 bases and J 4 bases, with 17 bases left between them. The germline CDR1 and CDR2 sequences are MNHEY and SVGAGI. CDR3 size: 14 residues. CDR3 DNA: TGTGCCAGCCGACGACTTGAGGGTGGCACTGAAGCTTTCTTT. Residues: CASRRLEGGTEAFF.

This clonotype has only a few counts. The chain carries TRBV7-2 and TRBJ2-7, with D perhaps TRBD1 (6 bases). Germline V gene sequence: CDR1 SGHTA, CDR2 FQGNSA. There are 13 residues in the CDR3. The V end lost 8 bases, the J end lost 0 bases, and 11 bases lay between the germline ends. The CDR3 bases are TGTGCCAGCGGTACAGGGCCCTCCTACGAGCAGTACTTC. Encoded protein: CASGTGPSYEQYF.

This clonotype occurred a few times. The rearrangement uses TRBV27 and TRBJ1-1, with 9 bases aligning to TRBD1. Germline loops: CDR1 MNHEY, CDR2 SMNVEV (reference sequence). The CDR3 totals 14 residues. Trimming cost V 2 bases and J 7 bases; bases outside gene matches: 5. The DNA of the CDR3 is TGTGCCAGCAGTTTAGTCGGGACAGGGATTGAAGCTTTCTTT. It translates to CASSLVGTGIEAFF.

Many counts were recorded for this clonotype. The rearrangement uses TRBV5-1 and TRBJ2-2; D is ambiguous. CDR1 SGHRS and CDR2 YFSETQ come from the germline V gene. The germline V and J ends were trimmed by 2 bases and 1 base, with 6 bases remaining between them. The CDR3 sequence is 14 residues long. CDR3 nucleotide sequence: TGCGCCAGCAGCTTAACAGTGAACACCGGGGAGCTGTTTTTT. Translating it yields CASSLTVNTGELFF.